This T cell receptor beta chain was sequenced in a study of blood T cell repertoires in COVID-19. Study as a whole: Samples taken during acute and convalescent COVID-19 were collected in the United States, Italy and Spain. In each case, the material was cDNA or gDNA derived from T cells, B-cell-depleted T cells, or PBMCs.

With 6 bases removed from V and 3 bases from J, the gap between germline ends came to 12 bases. Germline V CDR1 and CDR2: SNHLY, FYNNEI. The CDR3 sequence is 14 residues long. Authors' processing steps: Nucleated cell counts were estimated from reference gene primer amplification. The repertoire was sequenced with immunoSEQ multiplex PCR; TCRdb's copy has only in-frame clones and lacks some. That table is the source of V, J and clone size, and D and trimming were worked out from the DNA. Of about 210,000 clones in the sample, 70% to 90% were seen once. The clonotype comes from a woman in her 50s with active or convalescent COVID-19. What was sequenced was peripheral blood. The rearrangement joins TRBV2 to TRBJ1-5; D is possibly TRBD1 (6 bases). CDR3 coding DNA: TGTGCCAGCAGACCGGGACACTACAATCAGCCCCAGCATTTT. Translating gives CASRPGHYNQPQHF.